This T cell receptor beta chain was captured by sequencing in a study of blood T cell repertoires in COVID-19. Study at large: Samples came from the United States, Italy and Spain, spanning acute and convalescent COVID-19. Sample material is recorded as cDNA or gDNA derived from T cells, B-cell-depleted T cells, or PBMCs.

In the original analysis: Researchers report that nucleated cell counts were estimated from reference gene primer amplification. Profiled with immunoSEQ multiplex PCR; TCRdb holds only in-frame clones, not every one. The V and J calls and clone size come from that table; D and trimming were worked out from the DNA. This table holds about 190,000 clones, 78% found once. Input material: peripheral blood. The clonotype originates from a woman older than 75 with active or convalescent COVID-19.

The CDR3 here is CASSLNWLAGNYEQYF. CDR3 coding DNA: TGTGCCAGCAGCTTGAATTGGCTAGCGGGGAACTACGAGCAGTACTTC. The chain uses TRBV21-1 and TRBJ2-7; the listed D gene, TRBD2, was not tested against the DNA. TRBV21-1 corresponds to a pseudogene. This CDR3 contains 16 residues.